The 28 T cell receptor beta chains below were found in one sample sequenced in a study of OX40 agonist ivuxolimab in advanced cancers. Produced via immunoSEQ multiplex PCR; TCRdb's table is partial and in-frame only. The table includes about 69,000 clones, around 90% detected once. This specimen consisted of CD4+ or CD8+ T cells sorted from blood, obtained in a trial of the OX40 agonist ivuxolimab. The receptors originated from an adult with an advanced solid tumor such as melanoma, head and neck, liver or kidney cancer.

In its sample, this clone was seen a few times. The V call is TRBV6-5, the J call TRBJ2-7; D is undetermined. The CDR3 has 16 residues. CDR1 is MNHEY and CDR2 is SVGAGI in the germline V gene. Trimming removed 4 bases from V and 2 bases from J, with 18 bases in between. The CDR3 nucleotides read TGTGCCAGCAGTTTTGGCACGGCCCTCCGGACCTACGAGCAGTACTTC. Its protein is CASSFGTALRTYEQYF.

The rearrangement uses TRBV6-1 and TRBJ1-2; 8 bases are a match to TRBD1. J lost 3 bases, V lost 6 bases, and 9 bases had no gene match. The CDR3 consists of 15 residues. In germline, CDR1 is MNHNS, CDR2 SASEGT. In DNA form, the CDR3 reads TGTGCCAGCAGGGAGCAGACAGGGGCACACTATGGCTACACCTTC. Amino acid sequence: CASREQTGAHYGYTF.

The J gene is TRBJ2-6, the V gene TRBV5-4, with D perhaps matching TRBD1 or TRBD2 (5 bases each). Germline CDR1 is SGHNT and CDR2 is YYREEE (reference sequence). This CDR3 region has 18 residues. V lost 0 bases to trimming and J lost 0 bases, with 13 bases between them. As DNA, the CDR3 is TGTGCCAGCAGCTTGGGGGACGAGGGTTCCTCTGGGGCCAACGTCCTGACTTTC. It encodes CASSLGDEGSSGANVLTF.

J is TRBJ2-5 and V is TRBV28; possibly TRBD1 or TRBD2 for D (5 bases each). Germline V gene data show CDR1 as MDHEN and CDR2 as SYDVKM. This CDR3 is 13 amino acids long. The V end lost 6 bases, the J end lost 2 bases, and 10 bases lay between the germline ends. CDR3 DNA: TGTGCCAGCAGATGGGGACGGCAAGAGACCCAGTACTTC. Translation: CASRWGRQETQYF.

J is TRBJ2-2 and V is TRBV14; D might be TRBD2 (6 bases). This CDR3 spans 15 amino acids. Germline loops: CDR1 SGHDN, CDR2 FVKESK. The V gene lost 4 bases and the J gene lost 8 bases, with 17 bases spanning the gap. CDR3 bases: TGTGCCAGCAGCCCCATAGCCGGGAGTTGGGGGGAGCTGTTTTTT. This sequence encodes CASSPIAGSWGELFF.

This clone appeared a single time. The V call is TRBV7-3, the J call TRBJ2-5; no reliable D call. CDR1 is SGHTA and CDR2 is FQGTGA in the germline V gene. The CDR3 is made up of 14 amino acids. The V end lost 3 bases, the J end lost 5 bases, and 13 bases lay between the germline ends. CDR3 region: CASSFNRASETQYF. The CDR3 DNA sequence: TGTGCCAGCAGCTTTAACCGGGCGTCTGAGACCCAGTACTTC.

This chain uses TRBV28 with TRBJ2-1; D not resolved. Trimming removed 3 bases at V and 4 bases at J, with 7 bases between. The V gene's germline CDR1 is MDHEN and CDR2 SYDVKM. The CDR3 loop spans 13 amino acids. The CDR3: CASSFLVYNEQFF. The DNA for the CDR3 is TGTGCCAGCAGTTTTTTGGTTTACAATGAGCAGTTCTTC.

The chain uses TRBV9 and TRBJ2-1; D not resolved. The CDR3 sequence is 17 residues long. Germline V gene lookup returns CDR1 SGDLS and CDR2 YYNGEE. The V and J ends lost 0 bases and 1 base respectively, with 14 bases between them. The chain's CDR3 is CASSVEDATRSYNEQFF. CDR3 nucleotides: TGTGCCAGCAGCGTAGAGGATGCAACAAGATCCTACAATGAGCAGTTCTTC. Full variable domain (outside the CDR3, taken from reference TRBV9 and TRBJ2-1): DSGVTQTPKHLITATGQRVTLRCSPRSGDLSVYWYQQSLDQGLQFLIQYYNGEERAKGNILERFSAQQFPDLHSELNLSSLELGDSALYFCASSVEDATRSYNEQFFGPGTRLTVL.

This chain links TRBV18 with TRBJ2-6; unclear D gene. Per germline, CDR1 KGHSH and CDR2 LQKENI. Deletions cut 3 bases from V and 0 bases from J, with 12 bases between. The CDR3 has 17 amino acids. The CDR3 DNA is TGTGCCAGCTCACCGTCTGGACGGGCCTCTGGGGCCAACGTCCTGACTTTC. Amino acid sequence: CASSPSGRASGANVLTF.

This rearrangement joins TRBV7-2 to TRBJ1-1, with D possibly matching TRBD1 (6 bases). Germline CDR1 reads SGHTA; CDR2 reads FQGNSA. The CDR3 is 14 residues long. The V gene lost 2 bases and the J gene lost 4 bases, with 11 bases spanning the gap. The CDR3 protein is CASSLQTGSTEAFF. In nucleotides, the CDR3 is TGTGCCAGCAGCTTACAAACAGGGTCCACTGAAGCTTTCTTT.

The rearrangement uses TRBV7-9 and TRBJ1-2; 8 positions match TRBD1. CDR1 is SEHNR, CDR2 FQNEAQ, per germline (reference sequence). Trimming removed 5 bases from V and 8 bases from J; junction bases left unmatched: 13. CDR3 size: 15 residues. This CDR3 is CASSPGTGLSRGYTF. The CDR3 coding sequence is TGTGCCAGCAGCCCGGGGACAGGCCTCTCAAGAGGCTACACCTTC.

The V call is TRBV5-1, the J call TRBJ2-7; 7 bases map to TRBD1. Germline loops: CDR1 SGHRS, CDR2 YFSETQ. V gave up 5 bases and J gave up 1 base; unmatched junction bases: 6. The CDR3 runs to 14 residues. CDR3 residues: CASRAGTDSYEQYF. The CDR3 region has the DNA TGCGCCAGCAGAGCCGGGACAGATTCCTACGAGCAGTACTTC.

The chain employs TRBV9 and TRBJ2-7; TRBD1 matches at 12 bases. The CDR3 sequence is 17 residues long. CDR1 is SGDLS and CDR2 is YYNGEE in the germline V gene. Losses at the gene ends were 4 bases for V and 5 bases for J; bases not matched to a gene: 13. The CDR3 DNA is TGTGCCAGCAGCCCCCATCCCGGGACAGGGGGCCCCAACGAGCAGTACTTC. Translated, it gives CASSPHPGTGGPNEQYF.

This clone came up once. J is TRBJ2-4 and V is TRBV4-3, with D hard to call. V was cut by 0 bases and J by 1 base, with 7 bases left in between. The length of the CDR3 is 15 residues. Germline CDR1 is LGHNA and CDR2 is YSLEER. The CDR3 nucleotides are TGCGCCAGCAGCCAAGATTTGAGGGCCAAAAACATTCAGTACTTC. Translated, it gives CASSQDLRAKNIQYF.

This clone has a single count. The rearrangement joins TRBV7-9 to TRBJ2-3, with D unclear. Germline loops: CDR1 SEHNR, CDR2 FQNEAQ (reference sequence). The CDR3 runs 15 residues. The germline V and J ends were trimmed by 5 bases and 0 bases, with 12 bases remaining between them. The CDR3 loop is CASSQTGSSTDTQYF. Here the CDR3 DNA reads TGTGCCAGCAGCCAGACGGGTTCTAGCACAGATACGCAGTATTTT.

This chain uses TRBV19 with TRBJ2-3; 8 bases fit TRBD2. From germline, CDR1 is LNHDA and CDR2 SQIVND (reference sequence). Unmatched junction bases numbered 7, after V lost 1 base and J lost 4 bases. The CDR3 totals 16 residues. CDR3 residues: CASSIAFTGGPDTQYF. The CDR3 region has the DNA TGTGCCAGTAGTATAGCATTCACGGGAGGGCCAGATACGCAGTATTTT.

For the CDR3, the DNA is TGTGCCAGCAGCTTGCGTGGGAACAGCGGGGCCAACGTCCTGACTTTC. This sequence encodes CASSLRGNSGANVLTF. V gene TRBV5-4 combines with J gene TRBJ2-6; D is ambiguous. With 1 base removed from V and 4 bases from J, the gap between germline ends came to 12 bases. The CDR3 is 16 amino acids. Germline CDR1 reads SGHNT; CDR2 reads YYREEE (reference sequence). Supplemented by reference TRBV5-4 and TRBJ2-6, the full variable domain reads ETGVTQSPTHLIKTRGQQVTLRCSSQSGHNTVSWYQQALGQGPQFIFQYYREEENGRGNFPPRFSGLQFPNYSSELNVNALELDDSALYLCASSLRGNSGANVLTFGAGSRLTVL.

This clone was detected only a few times. This sequence joins TRBV6-5 and TRBJ2-5, with D hard to call. Per germline, CDR1 MNHEY and CDR2 SVGAGI. V lost 0 bases, J lost 1 base, and 9 bases lay in between. This CDR3 contains 15 residues. CDR3 amino acids: CASSYSSGAQETQYF. The CDR3 coding sequence is TGTGCCAGCAGTTACTCGTCAGGCGCCCAAGAGACCCAGTACTTC.

The V call is TRBV14, the J call TRBJ2-1; 9 nucleotides match TRBD2. Germline CDR1 SGHDN, CDR2 FVKESK. The CDR3 covers 16 residues. Trimming cost V 4 bases and J 7 bases; bases outside gene matches: 11. As DNA, the CDR3 is TGTGCCAGCAGCCCCCCACTAGCGGGCCCCCGGAATGAGCAGTTCTTC. This codes for CASSPPLAGPRNEQFF.

This clone has just one count. J is TRBJ2-1 and V is TRBV4-1, with 15 bases fitting TRBD2. Germline V gives CDR1 MGHRA, CDR2 YSYEKL. Losses at the gene ends were 0 bases for V and 7 bases for J; bases not matched to a gene: 4. The CDR3 totals 17 residues. In nucleotides, the CDR3 is TGCGCCAGCAGCCAAGATCGGGGACTAGCGGGAGGAAATGAGCAGTTCTTC. Residues: CASSQDRGLAGGNEQFF.

The V gene is TRBV28, the J gene TRBJ1-5; 8 nucleotides agree with TRBD1. The CDR3 has 15 amino acids. J was trimmed by 4 bases and V by 6 bases; bases with no gene match: 8. Germline V gene data show CDR1 as MDHEN and CDR2 as SYDVKM. This CDR3 is CASRRTGTGNQPQHF. In nucleotides, the CDR3 is TGTGCCAGCAGGCGGACAGGGACGGGGAATCAGCCCCAGCATTTT.

Turning to this clone: The germline gene is not matched at one end of the junction; a read error may be the cause. The chain joins TRBV30 to TRBJ1-5; D ambiguous. The CDR3 is made up of 13 amino acids. CDR1 GTSNPN and CDR2 SVGIG come from the germline V gene (reference sequence). The CDR3 loop reads CAGSLAGNQPQHF. The CDR3 coding sequence is TGTGCCGGGAGTCTGGCCGGCAATCAGCCCCAGCATTTT.

The chain is built from TRBV11-2 and TRBJ2-7; D gene unclear. The germline gives CDR1 SGHAT, CDR2 FQNNGV. The CDR3 loop spans 14 amino acids. Deletions cut 0 bases from V and 2 bases from J, with 8 bases between. The CDR3 region is CASSLDGPPYEQYF. CDR3 bases: TGTGCCAGCAGCTTAGATGGGCCCCCCTACGAGCAGTACTTC. The whole variable domain, filled in from reference TRBV11-2 and TRBJ2-7, reads EAGVAQSPRYKIIEKRQSVAFWCNPISGHATLYWYQQILGQGPKLLIQFQNNGVVDDSQLPKDRFSAERLKGVDSTLKIQPAKLEDSAVYLCASSLDGPPYEQYFGPGTRLTVT.

The chain links TRBV7-2 to TRBJ1-1; D is undetermined. The CDR3 has 14 amino acids. Germline values: CDR1 SGHTA, CDR2 FQGNSA. Trimming cost V 2 bases and J 8 bases, with 15 bases left between them. This CDR3 is CASSLKVRAAEAFF. Written as DNA, the CDR3 is TGTGCCAGCAGCTTAAAAGTTAGGGCTGCGGAAGCTTTCTTT.

A single count supports this clone. The CDR3 region is CASSFYRDGETQYF. CDR3 sequence (DNA): TGTGCCAGCAGCTTTTACAGGGATGGAGAGACCCAGTACTTC. The J gene is TRBJ2-5, the V gene TRBV5-4, with a tentative D call TRBD1 (6 bases). The CDR3 spans 14 residues. CDR1 is SGHNT and CDR2 is YYREEE in the germline V gene (reference sequence). V was trimmed by 2 bases and J by 4 bases, leaving 12 bases between them.

The chain links TRBV27 to TRBJ1-2; D is unresolved. Germline CDR1 MNHEY, CDR2 SMNVEV (reference sequence). The V gene lost 5 bases and the J gene lost 4 bases, with 11 bases spanning the gap. The CDR3 is 13 residues long. The CDR3 region is CASSLDGPYGYTF. The CDR3, as DNA: TGTGCCAGCAGTCTGGACGGACCCTATGGCTACACCTTC.

The V gene is TRBV15, the J gene TRBJ1-4; tentatively, D is TRBD1 (5 bases). With 0 bases removed from V and 0 bases from J, the gap between germline ends came to 8 bases. The CDR3 has 16 amino acids. CDR1 and CDR2 from the germline V gene are LNHNV and YYDKDF (reference sequence). This chain's CDR3 is CATSRDRDSTNEKLFF. DNA for the CDR3: TGTGCCACCAGCAGAGACAGGGACTCAACTAATGAAAAACTGTTTTTT.

A remark on this clone: The junction departs from the called germline gene at one end, perhaps through a read error. The chain combines TRBV18 with TRBJ2-7; no clear D. This CDR3 spans 14 amino acids. Germline V lookup: CDR1 KGHSH, CDR2 LQKENI. The DNA of the CDR3 is TGTGCCAGCTTACCAGCGATTGGCAGTTACGAGCAGTACTTC. Its protein product is CASLPAIGSYEQYF.